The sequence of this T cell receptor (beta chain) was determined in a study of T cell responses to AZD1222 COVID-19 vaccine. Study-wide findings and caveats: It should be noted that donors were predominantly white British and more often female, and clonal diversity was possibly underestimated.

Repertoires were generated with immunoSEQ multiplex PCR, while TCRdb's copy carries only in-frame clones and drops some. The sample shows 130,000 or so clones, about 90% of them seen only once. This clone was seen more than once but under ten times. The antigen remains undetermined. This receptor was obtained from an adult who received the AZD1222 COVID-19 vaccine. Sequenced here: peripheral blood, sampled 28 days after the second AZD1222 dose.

DNA for the CDR3: TGTGCCAGCAGTTGGACAGGGGTCACTGAAGCTTTCTTT. Translation: CASSWTGVTEAFF. This chain joins TRBV6-2 or TRBV6-3 and TRBJ1-1, with TRBD1 matching 9 bases. Germline CDR1 is MNHEY and CDR2 is SVGEGT. There are 13 residues in the CDR3. V was clipped by 4 bases and J by 4 bases; unmatched bases: 1.